The sequence of this T cell receptor beta chain was determined in a study of blood T cells in healthy people across ages. Across the study: The template switching approach captured approximately one barcoded beta molecule for every two T cells.

The germline CDR1 and CDR2 sequences are DFQATT and SNEGSKA (reference sequence). V dropped 1 base and J dropped 5; count of bases not matched to a gene: 9. The CDR3 consists of 15 residues. Combining a sample-barcoded 5' primer with a J-beta primer mix, a second PCR ran for roughly 6 to 12 cycles. CDR3-containing paired-end reads numbering at least 2.5 million came from each sample. MiXCR was run by TCRdb on the 5' RACE reads, yielding one entry per CDR3 protein. This table holds approximately 690,000 distinct CDR3 sequences, roughly 58% found once. The rearrangement joins TRBV20-1 to TRBJ2-5, with 8 nucleotides matching TRBD1. The sequence was obtained from a man in his sixties in good health. Sequencing was carried out using blood. In nucleotides, the CDR3 is TGCAGTGCTAGAGCCGTTCCAGGGGGCCTGGAGACCCAGTACTTC. Its protein is CSARAVPGGLETQYF.